This T cell receptor beta chain was recorded in a study of T cells in localized non-small cell lung cancer. Study-wide points: A single tumor region was sequenced, leaving heterogeneity possible. Longer overall survival was linked to higher blood T cell density. Adjacent uninvolved lung tissue had the highest T cell clonality, exceeding tumor. Turning up in adjacent lung were a median around 50 of the top 100 tumor clones.

Method: immunoSEQ multiplex PCR; TCRdb's copy keeps in-frame clones and lacks some. The sample holds tens of thousands of clones, 85% to 95% seen once. To note about this clone: The target antigen is unknown.

The source of this sequence is a woman between 35 and 75 years old with stage I lung adenocarcinoma. The sample here was peripheral blood, taken before any cancer treatment.

CDR3 sequence (DNA): TGTGCCAGCAGTTTAAACAGAGCTAACTATGGCTACACCTTC. This codes for CASSLNRANYGYTF. V gene TRBV28 combines with J gene TRBJ1-2; unclear D gene. This CDR3 contains 14 residues. The V gene lost 2 bases and the J gene lost 0 bases, with 7 bases spanning the gap. The germline gives CDR1 MDHEN, CDR2 SYDVKM.